This TCR beta chain was documented in a study of blood T cell repertoires in COVID-19. TCRdb's copy holds only in-frame clones and misses some; the assay was immunoSEQ multiplex PCR. The repertoire includes some 45,000 clones, around nine tenths of them detected once, and roughly 8.3% sits in the top ten. This sequence was found in a man aged 45 to 65 with active COVID-19. Sequenced: peripheral blood.

The chain's CDR3 is CASRLRDRSGNTIYF. CDR3 in DNA: TGTGCAAGTCGCTTGAGGGACAGGTCTGGAAACACCATATATTTT. V is TRBV12-2 and J is TRBJ1-3; TRBD1 reflects the table's D call only, with no check against the DNA. TRBV12-2 constitutes a pseudogene. The CDR3 covers 15 residues.